This passage covers 13 T cell receptor beta chains from one sample sequenced in a study of blood T cells in healthy people across ages. Then a second PCR, running roughly 7 to 11 cycles, was carried out with a sample-barcoded 5' primer and a J-beta primer mix. A single record per CDR3 protein comes from TCRdb applying MiXCR to the 5' RACE reads. The data hold 1.5 million to 2 million distinct CDR3 sequences, with around 50% observed a single time. The sample taken for sequencing was blood. These receptors came from a woman in her 40s in good health.

The chain links TRBV20-1 to TRBJ1-2, with D perhaps TRBD1 (6 bases). This CDR3 has 15 residues. Deletions cut 0 bases from V and 4 bases from J, with 15 bases between. Germline assignment: CDR1 DFQATT and CDR2 SNEGSKA (reference sequence). For the CDR3, the DNA is TGCAGTGCTAGAGATTCGGGAGGGGGAACCTATGGCTACACCTTC. Translating gives CSARDSGGGTYGYTF.

The V gene is TRBV7-9, the J gene TRBJ2-5; D tentatively reads TRBD1 or TRBD2 (6 bases each). CDR3 size: 17 residues. The germline V gene has CDR1 SEHNR and CDR2 FQNEAQ (reference sequence). V lost 4 bases to trimming and J lost 1 base, with 19 bases between them. CDR3 DNA: TGTGCCAGCAGCTCAATAACCGGGGGCCATCGCCAAGAGACCCAGTACTTC. Translating gives CASSSITGGHRQETQYF.

In its sample, this clonotype was seen a few times. The V call is TRBV29-1, the J call TRBJ2-5; 9 nucleotides match TRBD1. Trimming at V came to 5 bases and at J to 11 bases, leaving 12 bases not matched to a gene. The length of the CDR3 is 13 residues. The germline V gene encodes CDR1 SQVTM and CDR2 ANQGSEA. CDR3 region: CSVQGQGTGKQYF. CDR3 nucleotides: TGCAGCGTTCAGGGACAGGGAACGGGTAAGCAGTACTTC.

V is TRBV13 and J is TRBJ1-4, with TRBD1 matching over 8 bases. The CDR3 runs to 14 residues. Germline CDR1 and CDR2: PRHDT and FYEKMQ (reference sequence). Trimming removed 7 bases from V and 6 bases from J; junction bases left unmatched: 7. CDR3 protein: CASTLRGLDEKLFF. In nucleotides, the CDR3 is TGTGCCAGCACCCTCAGGGGGCTTGATGAAAAACTGTTTTTT.

The genes are TRBV6-2 or TRBV6-3 and TRBJ2-7; 7 bases map to TRBD2. After removal of 5 bases from V and 2 bases from J, the junction contained 6 bases not matched to a gene. Germline CDR1 is MNHEY and CDR2 is SVGEGT. The CDR3 spans 14 residues. The CDR3 reads CASSPYGGAYEQYF. CDR3 sequence (DNA): TGTGCCAGCAGTCCCTATGGGGGGGCCTACGAGCAGTACTTC.

V and J are TRBV12-3 or TRBV12-4 and TRBJ2-7, with a tentative D call TRBD1 (6 bases). This CDR3 comprises 14 residues. Between the trimmed V and J ends, which lost 6 bases and 6 bases, there was a span of 18 bases. The CDR3 DNA follows: TGTGCCAGCAGGAACAGGGAGCGAGCCTGCGAGCAGTACTTC. It translates to CASRNRERACEQYF.

The V gene is TRBV7-9, the J gene TRBJ2-1; possibly TRBD2 for D (5 bases). The V gene's germline CDR1 is SEHNR and CDR2 FQNEAQ (reference sequence). The CDR3 has 12 amino acids. The DNA for the CDR3 is TGTCCCACAGCATTGGAGGATACTGAGCAGTTCTTC. This encodes CPTALEDTEQFF.

This clonotype is a singleton in its sample. The chain carries TRBV5-1 and TRBJ2-7; D remains ambiguous. The V end lost 4 bases, the J end lost 6 bases, and 17 bases lay between the germline ends. The CDR3 totals 14 residues. In germline, CDR1 is SGHRS, CDR2 YFSETQ. The CDR3, as DNA: TGCGCCAGCAGCCCTACACTACGATCAGTCGAGCAGTACTTC. Its protein is CASSPTLRSVEQYF.

This clonotype was observed a handful of times. CDR3: CASSSGGLAGDRYNEQFF. CDR3 sequence (DNA): TGTGCCAGCAGCTCGGGTGGGCTAGCGGGGGACCGTTACAATGAGCAGTTCTTC. The chain joins TRBV7-9 to TRBJ2-1, with 10 bases identical to TRBD2. The trim removed 4 bases at V and 4 bases at J, leaving 13 bases unmatched. The CDR3 totals 18 residues. Germline V CDR1 and CDR2: SEHNR, FQNEAQ (reference sequence).

The gene calls are TRBV5-1 and TRBJ2-7; the D gene is possibly TRBD2 (5 bases). The CDR3 runs to 13 residues. Trimming removed 0 bases from V and 6 bases from J, with 10 bases in between. Germline V lookup: CDR1 SGHRS, CDR2 YFSETQ. CDR3 loop: CASSLVGSSEQYF. CDR3 coding DNA: TGCGCCAGCAGCTTGGTTGGGAGTTCCGAGCAGTACTTC.

CDR3 DNA sequence: TGTGCCAGCAGCTTAGGACTAGCGGGGTCGGGTGAGCAGTTCTTC. Translation gives CASSLGLAGSGEQFF. This chain joins TRBV7-2 and TRBJ2-1; 11 nucleotides line up with TRBD2. Germline CDR1 and CDR2: SGHTA and FQGNSA. Germline trimming cut 1 base from V and 9 bases from J; bases unmatched to any gene: 5. The CDR3 sequence is 15 residues long.

This clonotype was counted between two and nine times. The V and J genes are TRBV4-1 and TRBJ1-6, with TRBD1 as a possible D gene (5 bases). V lost 1 base and J 10 bases, leaving 20 bases between the germline ends. Germline V CDR1 and CDR2: MGHRA, YSYEKL. This CDR3 is built from 17 residues. This CDR3 is CASSQVSQGRGWSPLHF. The CDR3, as DNA: TGCGCCAGCAGCCAAGTTTCGCAGGGAAGAGGGTGGTCACCCCTCCACTTT.

V usage is TRBV4-3 and J usage is TRBJ2-5, with D tentatively TRBD1 (5 bases). The CDR3 extends over 15 amino acids. Trimming took 1 base from V and 5 from J, leaving 14 bases between them. Germline-derived CDR1 and CDR2 are LGHNA and YSLEER. CDR3 sequence reads: CASSQARQGPETQYF. The CDR3 nucleotides read TGCGCCAGCAGCCAAGCCCGGCAGGGTCCCGAGACCCAGTACTTC.